One and the same sample provided the 30 T cell receptor beta chains below, sequenced in a study of blood T cell repertoires in COVID-19. The table came from immunoSEQ multiplex PCR; TCRdb's copy has only in-frame clones and leaves some out. The sample yields 50,000 to 60,000 clones, around 85% seen once. Sequencing was done on a sample of peripheral blood. The receptors were gathered from an elderly woman with COVID-19, enrolled during active disease.

J is TRBJ2-7 and V is TRBV10-2; 11 positions match TRBD1. CDR3 length: 14 residues. Germline CDR1 reads WSHSY; CDR2 reads SAAADI. With V trimmed by 6 bases and J by 3 bases, 4 bases remained unmatched. The CDR3 bases are TGCGCCAGCAGCGCGGGACAGGGGGTCTACGAGCAGTACTTC. Amino acids: CASSAGQGVYEQYF.

The count of this clone is one. The rearrangement joins TRBV24-1 to TRBJ2-2, with D tentatively TRBD2 (7 bases). CDR1 is KGHDR and CDR2 is SFDVKD in the germline V gene. V dropped 7 bases and J dropped 4 bases, with 15 bases sitting between them. The CDR3 length is 15 residues. The CDR3 DNA follows: TGTGCCACCAGCTCGGGGGGCCGTATCACCGGGGAGCTGTTTTTT. This translates into CATSSGGRITGELFF.

V and J are TRBV2 and TRBJ2-3; no firm D call. The length of the CDR3 is 13 residues. The germline CDR1 and CDR2 sequences are SNHLY and FYNNEI. Trimming pared 7 bases from V and 1 base from J, leaving 9 bases between. CDR3 protein: CASNGQRTDTQYF. CDR3 nucleotide sequence: TGTGCCAGCAACGGTCAACGCACAGATACGCAGTATTTT. Using reference TRBV2 and TRBJ2-3 for the parts outside the CDR3, the full variable domain is EPEVTQTPSHQVTQMGQEVILRCVPISNHLYFYWYRQILGQKVEFLVSFYNNEISEKSEIFDDQFSVERPDGSNFTLKIRSTKLEDSAMYFCASNGQRTDTQYFGPGTRLTVL.

The rearrangement joins TRBV11-3 to TRBJ2-1, with 10 nucleotides matching TRBD2. The CDR3 runs 13 residues. CDR1 is SGHNT, CDR2 YENEEA, per germline. The V gene end was trimmed by 5 bases and the J gene end by 7 bases; junction bases not matched to a gene: 2. Here the CDR3 reads CASSGLAANEQFF. The DNA for the CDR3 is TGTGCCAGCAGCGGACTAGCGGCTAATGAGCAGTTCTTC.

V usage is TRBV19 and J usage is TRBJ2-1; 12 bases are a match to TRBD2. The CDR3 loop spans 15 amino acids. Losses at the gene ends were 3 bases for V and 8 bases for J; bases not matched to a gene: 5. The germline V gene has CDR1 LNHDA and CDR2 SQIVND (reference sequence). In DNA, the CDR3 is TGTGCCAGTAGTATTGGTCTAGCGGGAGGGTATGAGCAGTTCTTC. It codes for CASSIGLAGGYEQFF.

The V gene is TRBV6-6, the J gene TRBJ2-3; D unresolved. This CDR3 has 13 amino acids. The V and J ends lost 7 bases and 6 bases respectively, with 14 bases between them. From germline, CDR1 is MNHNY and CDR2 SVGAGI (reference sequence). The CDR3 region is CASTTHSSDTQYF. In DNA form, the CDR3 reads TGTGCCAGCACCACCCACAGTTCCGATACGCAGTATTTT.

On this clone: One end of the junction does not line up with germline, which may come from a read error. This sequence joins TRBV7-9 and TRBJ2-1; 8 nucleotides line up with TRBD1. The CDR3 spans 12 residues. Germline V lookup: CDR1 SEHNR, CDR2 FQNEAQ (reference sequence). The CDR3 nucleotides read TGTGCCAGCAGCTTAGCCGGACAGGGTGGAATCTTC. This codes for CASSLAGQGGIF. The whole variable domain, remainder taken from reference TRBV7-9 and TRBJ2-1, is DTGVSQNPRHKITKRGQNVTFRCDPISEHNRLYWYRQTLGQGPEFLTYFQNEAQLEKSRLLSDRFSAERPKGSFSTLEIQRTEQGDSAMYLCASSLAGQGGIFGPGTRLTVL.

The chain has TRBV19 and TRBJ1-1; D remains ambiguous. The CDR3 is made up of 11 amino acids. V was pared by 9 bases and J by 9 bases, with 14 bases between. The germline gives CDR1 LNHDA, CDR2 SQIVND (reference sequence). CDR3 loop: CARESVQKAFF. CDR3 nucleotide sequence: TGTGCCAGAGAATCAGTCCAGAAAGCTTTCTTT.

This chain joins TRBV28 and TRBJ1-2; TRBD1 might be the D (6 bases). The V gene lost 6 bases and the J gene lost 5 bases, with 16 bases spanning the gap. Germline loops: CDR1 MDHEN, CDR2 SYDVKM. This CDR3 is 14 amino acids long. The CDR3 reads CASRTLQGFYGYTF. In nucleotides, the CDR3 is TGTGCCAGCAGGACACTACAGGGATTTTATGGCTACACCTTC.

This chain links TRBV2 with TRBJ2-2, with D perhaps TRBD2 (5 bases). CDR3 length: 15 residues. The germline V gene encodes CDR1 SNHLY and CDR2 FYNNEI. The V end lost 6 bases, the J end lost 4 bases, and 15 bases lay between the germline ends. The CDR3 sequence is CASRTQRSFTGELFF. In DNA form, the CDR3 reads TGTGCCAGCAGGACCCAGCGGTCCTTCACCGGGGAGCTGTTTTTT.

V and J are TRBV29-1 and TRBJ2-2, with D hard to call. The CDR3 sequence is 13 residues long. Germline V CDR1 and CDR2: SQVTM, ANQGSEA. V was pared by 3 bases and J by 1 base, with 6 bases between. As DNA, the CDR3 is TGCAGCGTTGACGCGTTGAACACCGGGGAGCTGTTTTTT. It translates to CSVDALNTGELFF.

The chain has TRBV7-9 and TRBJ2-7, with 10 bases aligning to TRBD2. Germline V gene data show CDR1 as SEHNR and CDR2 as FQNEAQ (reference sequence). This CDR3 is built from 16 residues. Trimming took 5 bases from V and 0 from J; bases not matched to a gene: 7. CDR3 nucleotides: TGTGCCAGCAGCGTTTTTAGCGGGGGGAGCTCCTACGAGCAGTACTTC. Protein: CASSVFSGGSSYEQYF.

This CDR3 is CASSGSSGRLNEQFF. The CDR3 bases are TGTGCCAGCAGCGGCTCAAGCGGGAGGCTCAATGAGCAGTTCTTC. The genes are TRBV3-1 (or the pseudogene TRBV3-2) and TRBJ2-1; 9 nucleotides line up with TRBD2. Germline CDR1 reads LGHDT; CDR2 reads YNNKEL (reference sequence). V shed 5 bases and J 6 bases; nucleotides not matched to a gene: 8. This CDR3 contains 15 residues.

The chain employs TRBV27 and TRBJ2-1, with D uncertain. The CDR3 contains 11 residues. Germline V CDR1 and CDR2: MNHEY, SMNVEV (reference sequence). Trimming shortened V by 8 bases and J by 8 bases, and 10 bases separated the two germline ends. CDR3 sequence: CASSDFDEQFF. The CDR3 coding sequence is TGTGCCAGCTCTGACTTCGATGAGCAGTTCTTC.

The chain employs TRBV29-1 and TRBJ2-1; TRBD2 matches 15 bases. CDR1 and CDR2 from the germline V gene are SQVTM and ANQGSEA. V trimming: 7 bases; J trimming: 4 bases; junction bases outside the gene matches: 11. This CDR3 contains 17 residues. Written as DNA, the CDR3 is TGCAGCGCGCAGGGACTAGCGGGAGGCAATCATTACAATGAGCAGTTCTTC. Translation: CSAQGLAGGNHYNEQFF.

V and J are TRBV2 and TRBJ1-6; a weak D match, TRBD1 (6 bases). With 3 bases removed from V and 10 bases from J, the gap between germline ends came to 16 bases. Germline V gene data show CDR1 as SNHLY and CDR2 as FYNNEI. The CDR3 consists of 15 residues. The CDR3 loop reads CASSEDSSMSSPLHF. The DNA of the CDR3 is TGTGCCAGCAGTGAGGACAGTTCGATGAGCTCACCCCTCCACTTT.

The CDR3 loop is CASRRTASQSINTGELFF. In nucleotides, the CDR3 is TGCGCCAGCAGGAGGACAGCCTCGCAGTCAATAAACACCGGGGAGCTGTTTTTT. The chain is built from TRBV5-1 and TRBJ2-2, with D possibly being TRBD1 (6 bases). This CDR3 has 18 residues. Germline-derived CDR1 and CDR2 are SGHRS and YFSETQ. V was pared by 5 bases and J by 2 bases, with 22 bases between.

This chain uses TRBV18 with TRBJ2-1, with 7 bases fitting TRBD1. CDR3 length: 14 residues. The J segment lost 6 bases and the V segment lost 3 bases, leaving 5 bases of the junction unmatched. The germline CDR1 and CDR2 sequences are KGHSH and LQKENI. In nucleotides, the CDR3 is TGTGCCAGCTCACCTTACCGGGACAGCAATGAGCAGTTCTTC. As protein: CASSPYRDSNEQFF.

This clone showed up just once. The chain carries TRBV19 and TRBJ2-3, with a weak D call TRBD2 (5 bases). Looked up from germline, CDR1 is LNHDA and CDR2 is SQIVND (reference sequence). With 6 bases removed from V and 2 bases from J, the gap between germline ends came to 12 bases. There are 14 residues in the CDR3. CDR3 bases: TGTGCCAGTAGGGACCGGGGTATCACAGATACGCAGTATTTT. Residues: CASRDRGITDTQYF. The whole variable domain, filled in from reference TRBV19 and TRBJ2-3, reads DGGITQSPKYLFRKEGQNVTLSCEQNLNHDAMYWYRQDPGQGLRLIYYSQIVNDFQKGDIAEGYSVSREKKESFPLTVTSAQKNPTAFYLCASRDRGITDTQYFGPGTRLTVL.

The J gene is TRBJ2-3, the V gene TRBV3-1 (or the pseudogene TRBV3-2); perhaps TRBD2 as D (6 bases). Looked up from germline, CDR1 is LGHDT and CDR2 is YNNKEL (reference sequence). The ends were cut back, 6 bases at V and 0 bases at J, with 13 bases in the middle. The CDR3 is 15 residues long. The CDR3: CASSLSGTSTDTQYF. The CDR3 coding sequence is TGTGCCAGCAGTCTTTCCGGGACTAGCACAGATACGCAGTATTTT.

This clone was detected a few times. This rearrangement joins TRBV27 to TRBJ1-1; D remains unclear. The ends were cut back, 3 bases at V and 1 base at J, with 3 bases in the middle. CDR1 and CDR2 from the germline V gene are MNHEY and SMNVEV (reference sequence). This CDR3 has 12 residues. The CDR3, as DNA: TGTGCCAGCAGTTTCGGGAACACTGAAGCTTTCTTT. This gives the protein CASSFGNTEAFF.

CDR3 nucleotides: TGTGCCAGCAGTTACGGGGACTCGGTTCCCCTCCACTTT. Its protein product is CASSYGDSVPLHF. The chain links TRBV2 to TRBJ1-6; D may be TRBD1 (5 bases). The V end was cut by 5 bases, the J end by 13 bases, with 15 bases between. This CDR3 region has 13 residues. Germline V gives CDR1 SNHLY, CDR2 FYNNEI.

This rearrangement joins TRBV5-1 to TRBJ2-7, with D tentatively TRBD2 (6 bases). Trimming removed 0 bases at V and 6 bases at J, with 13 bases between. CDR1 is SGHRS and CDR2 is YFSETQ in the germline V gene. The CDR3 extends over 14 amino acids. The chain's CDR3 is CASSLEPNGSEQYF. The CDR3 nucleotides read TGCGCCAGCAGCTTGGAACCGAACGGGAGCGAGCAGTACTTC.

This chain uses TRBV29-1 with TRBJ1-2; D call uncertain. V lost 0 bases and J lost 3, with 8 bases in between. CDR3 length equals 13 residues. Germline values: CDR1 SQVTM, CDR2 ANQGSEA. CDR3 coding DNA: TGCAGCGTTGAAGACAACAGCCACTATGGCTACACCTTC. Translation: CSVEDNSHYGYTF.

The genes are TRBV3-1 (or the pseudogene TRBV3-2) and TRBJ1-2, with D perhaps TRBD1 (5 bases). Germline V gene lookup returns CDR1 LGHDT and CDR2 YNNKEL (reference sequence). The CDR3 runs 14 residues. Trimming took 6 bases from V and 2 from J, leaving 13 bases between them. The CDR3 coding sequence is TGTGCCAGCAGTCCGGGGGGAAGCAACTATGGCTACACCTTC. It translates to CASSPGGSNYGYTF.

This clone was counted a single time. The rearrangement joins TRBV6-5 to TRBJ2-5, with 11 bases fitting TRBD2. The CDR3 is 16 residues long. Trimming removed 4 bases from V and 3 bases from J; junction bases left unmatched: 7. CDR1 is MNHEY, CDR2 SVGAGI, per germline. The DNA for the CDR3 is TGTGCCAGCAGTTTCCTTAGCGGGAGGGAGGAAGAGACCCAGTACTTC. Its translation: CASSFLSGREEETQYF.

The chain links TRBV18 to TRBJ1-2; no reliable D call. This CDR3 has 16 amino acids. V shed 3 bases and J shed 1 base, with 15 bases lying between them. The germline CDR1 and CDR2 sequences are KGHSH and LQKENI. In DNA, the CDR3 is TGTGCCAGCTCACCTCCCCCACCGGAGGATAACTATGGCTACACCTTC. Translation gives CASSPPPPEDNYGYTF.

The sample holds one count of this clone. The chain links TRBV6-2 or TRBV6-3 to TRBJ2-3; a weak D match, TRBD2 (5 bases). Per germline, CDR1 MNHEY and CDR2 SVGEGT. Trimming took off 0 bases at V and 0 bases at J, with 7 bases between the two ends. This CDR3 has 15 amino acids. CDR3 loop: CASSYSLASTDTQYF. In DNA, the CDR3 is TGTGCCAGCAGTTACTCTTTAGCGAGCACAGATACGCAGTATTTT.

V and J are TRBV25-1 and TRBJ2-5, with 10 bases matching TRBD1. J lost 5 bases, V lost 7 bases, and 10 bases had no gene match. In germline, CDR1 is MGHDK, CDR2 SYGVNS. This CDR3 has 15 amino acids. The CDR3 nucleotides are TGTGCCAGCACCGGGGACAGGGGAAGGGGTGAGACCCAGTACTTC. Its protein product is CASTGDRGRGETQYF.

The CDR3, as DNA: TGCGCCAGCAGCTTGGAATTCGCTAGCGGGAGGGCCGGGGAGACCCAGTACTTC. The encoded protein is CASSLEFASGRAGETQYF. This chain links TRBV5-1 with TRBJ2-5; 12 bases fit TRBD2. CDR1 and CDR2 from the germline V gene are SGHRS and YFSETQ. The CDR3 runs 18 residues. Unmatched junction bases numbered 11, after V lost 0 bases and J lost 5 bases. Looking up the rest from reference TRBV5-1 and TRBJ2-5 gives the full variable domain: KAGVTQTPRYLIKTRGQQVTLSCSPISGHRSVSWYQQTPGQGLQFLFEYFSETQRNKGNFPGRFSGRQFSNSRSEMNVSTLELGDSALYLCASSLEFASGRAGETQYFGPGTRLLVL.